This TCR beta chain was observed in a study of blood T cell repertoires in COVID-19. Study in general: Acute-phase and convalescent COVID-19 samples originated in the United States, Italy and Spain. PBMCs, B-cell-depleted T cells, or T cells provided the cDNA or gDNA that made up the material.

Cohorts were based on clinical histories the participants reported. In the study's own analysis: Using reference gene primer amplification, nucleated cell counts were estimated. Data came from immunoSEQ multiplex PCR; TCRdb stores just in-frame clones and leaves some out. D and trimming come from the DNA, and the V and J calls and clone size come from that table. In the table there are 220,000 or so clones, 85% to 90% of which are singletons. The sequence derives from a woman aged 45-65 years with acute COVID-19. Sequencing was performed on PBMCs or T cells enriched from blood (not recorded which).

CDR3 coding DNA: TGCGCCAGCAGCTTGTTATTAGCGGGAGGAGGTGAGACCCAGTACTTC. This gives the protein CASSLLLAGGGETQYF. V usage is TRBV5-1 and J usage is TRBJ2-5; TRBD2 aligns across 10 bases. Germline V gene sequence: CDR1 SGHRS, CDR2 YFSETQ. The CDR3 has 16 amino acids. J gave up 5 bases and V 1 base, and 8 bases lay outside the gene matches. The whole variable domain, filled in from reference TRBV5-1 and TRBJ2-5, reads KAGVTQTPRYLIKTRGQQVTLSCSPISGHRSVSWYQQTPGQGLQFLFEYFSETQRNKGNFPGRFSGRQFSNSRSEMNVSTLELGDSALYLCASSLLLAGGGETQYFGPGTRLLVL.